This TCR beta chain was observed in a study of beta chain features in type 1 diabetes. Study findings and constraints: Patients' naive, central memory and regulatory TCRB repertoires appeared more alike than those of healthy donors. In all four CD4+ subsets, TCRB CDR3 length was significantly, moderately reduced in type 1 diabetes.

The CDR3 is made up of 16 amino acids. CDR1 is SGHAT and CDR2 is FQNNGV in the germline V gene. J was trimmed by 0 bases and V by 4 bases; bases with no gene match: 2. This clone turned up a few times. The antigen remains undetermined. Since all of the isolated RNA was reverse transcribed, expressed TCRB transcripts were what got sequenced. Here immunoSEQ multiplex PCR was the method, and the copy in TCRdb shows in-frame clones only, minus some. Seen here are almost 350,000 clones, 9.3% observed once, and the top ten hold 1%. The chain joins TRBV11-2 to TRBJ2-3; 12 nucleotides align to TRBD2. The TCR originated in a man between 25 and 39 years old with type 1 diabetes. Specimen: central memory CD4+ T cells from blood. This CDR3 reads CASSSGLAGSTDTQYF. In DNA form, the CDR3 reads TGTGCCAGCAGCTCCGGACTAGCGGGGAGCACAGATACGCAGTATTTT. Using reference TRBV11-2 and TRBJ2-3 for the parts outside the CDR3, the full variable domain is EAGVAQSPRYKIIEKRQSVAFWCNPISGHATLYWYQQILGQGPKLLIQFQNNGVVDDSQLPKDRFSAERLKGVDSTLKIQPAKLEDSAVYLCASSSGLAGSTDTQYFGPGTRLTVL.